These 27 T cell receptor beta chains originate from one sample sequenced in a study of CD8 T cells in ankylosing spondylitis. TCRdb reprocessed the 5' RACE reads via MiXCR and lists one record per CDR3 protein. The sample holds around 770,000 distinct CDR3 sequences, 15% to 20% seen once. Study-wide results and caveats: Apparently characteristic of ankylosing spondylitis blood was a TCR beta motif (fewer than ten highly homologous variants).

Antigens for these TCRs are unknown. Material: blood, either unsorted or a sorted T cell fraction (not recorded which). These receptors originate from a male donor with ankylosing spondylitis.

The V call is TRBV12-3 or TRBV12-4, the J call TRBJ2-6; TRBD1 matches 7 bases. V gave up 2 bases and J gave up 1 base; unmatched junction bases: 11. The CDR3 has 19 amino acids. DNA of the CDR3: TGTGCCAGCAGTTTATACCCCGGGACAGCCCAGTCTGGGGCCAACGTCCTGACTTTC. This sequence encodes CASSLYPGTAQSGANVLTF.

CDR3 in amino acids: CASSSPGTGQNIQYF. CDR3 DNA: TGTGCCAGCAGTTCGCCGGGGACAGGGCAAAACATTCAGTACTTC. The chain joins TRBV27 to TRBJ2-4, with 9 bases that match TRBD1. Germline assignment: CDR1 MNHEY and CDR2 SMNVEV (reference sequence). Trimming took 4 bases from V and 5 from J; bases not matched to a gene: 6. The CDR3 spans 15 residues.

This sequence joins TRBV4-3 and TRBJ2-3; D might be TRBD1 (6 bases). Trimming removed 0 bases at V and 3 bases at J, with 10 bases between. Germline V gene sequence: CDR1 LGHNA, CDR2 YSLEER. The CDR3 loop spans 15 amino acids. The CDR3 sequence: CASSQEQGRTDTQYF. DNA for the CDR3: TGCGCCAGCAGCCAAGAACAGGGAAGAACAGATACGCAGTATTTT.

This clonotype occurred a few times. The chain has TRBV5-1 and TRBJ2-7; perhaps TRBD1 as D (5 bases). Trimming took 0 bases from V and 6 from J, leaving 19 bases between them. Germline V gene data show CDR1 as SGHRS and CDR2 as YFSETQ. This CDR3 has 16 amino acids. CDR3 sequence reads: CASSLGKLQDPGEQYF. CDR3 bases: TGCGCCAGCAGCTTGGGAAAACTACAGGACCCTGGCGAGCAGTACTTC.

This clonotype was found many times. This chain uses TRBV20-1 with TRBJ1-1; 8 nucleotides agree with TRBD1. CDR1 is DFQATT, CDR2 SNEGSKA, per germline (reference sequence). J was trimmed by 0 bases and V by 5 bases; bases with no gene match: 5. The CDR3 length is 14 residues. The CDR3 loop is CSARTGLMNTEAFF. CDR3 in DNA: TGCAGTGCTCGGACAGGGTTAATGAACACTGAAGCTTTCTTT.

J is TRBJ1-1 and V is TRBV2, with D maybe TRBD1 (5 bases). Germline-derived CDR1 and CDR2 are SNHLY and FYNNEI. V lost 6 bases, J lost 0 bases, and 11 bases lay in between. CDR3 length equals 14 residues. CDR3 amino acids: CASRVGGVNTEAFF. The CDR3 DNA sequence: TGTGCCAGCAGGGTGGGGGGAGTGAACACTGAAGCTTTCTTT.

V usage is TRBV4-1 and J usage is TRBJ1-4; D perhaps matches TRBD1 (5 bases). The CDR3 length is 18 residues. The germline V and J ends were trimmed by 0 bases and 7 bases, with 21 bases remaining between them. CDR1 MGHRA and CDR2 YSYEKL come from the germline V gene. The CDR3 reads CASSQEPLFRDRPEKLFF. CDR3 DNA sequence: TGCGCCAGCAGCCAAGAACCGCTTTTCAGGGACCGGCCTGAAAAACTGTTTTTT.

V gene TRBV12-3 or TRBV12-4 combines with J gene TRBJ2-7, with 11 bases lining up with TRBD1. V lost 5 bases and J lost 5; bases outside the gene matches: 5. The length of the CDR3 is 14 residues. The CDR3 DNA is TGTGCCAGCAGTCCCGGGACAGGGGGGGACGAGCAGTACTTC. Its protein is CASSPGTGGDEQYF.

This clonotype was seen ten or more times. The V and J genes are TRBV12-3 or TRBV12-4 and TRBJ2-7, with 9 bases lining up with TRBD2. J lost 0 bases, V lost 3 bases, and 0 bases had no gene match. The CDR3 contains 14 residues. This chain's CDR3 is CASSFSGSSYEQYF. CDR3 in DNA: TGTGCCAGCAGTTTTAGCGGGAGCTCCTACGAGCAGTACTTC.

J is TRBJ1-5 and V is TRBV4-1; TRBD1 agrees at 8 bases. The germline V gene has CDR1 MGHRA and CDR2 YSYEKL. After removal of 3 bases from V and 4 bases from J, the junction contained 5 bases not matched to a gene. The CDR3 covers 15 residues. This chain's CDR3 is CASSQSGGGNQPQHF. DNA of the CDR3: TGCGCCAGCAGCCAGTCAGGGGGCGGGAATCAGCCCCAGCATTTT.

The V and J genes are TRBV12-3 or TRBV12-4 and TRBJ2-7; possibly TRBD2 for D (6 bases). Trimming took off 7 bases at V and 0 bases at J, with 16 bases between the two ends. This CDR3 contains 15 residues. The CDR3 is CASTEGRRSSYEQYF. CDR3 sequence (DNA): TGTGCCAGCACGGAGGGCCGAAGGAGCTCCTACGAGCAGTACTTC.

The chain recombines TRBV12-3 or TRBV12-4 with TRBJ2-6; 7 positions match TRBD2. The CDR3 contains 16 residues. J gave up 8 bases and V 3 bases, and 10 bases lay outside the gene matches. CDR3 sequence (DNA): TGTGCCAGCAGTTTCCGGGGGGTTTATGGTACCAACGTCCTGACTTTC. Protein sequence: CASSFRGVYGTNVLTF.

The chain uses TRBV10-3 and TRBJ2-2; D may be TRBD1 (7 bases). V was clipped by 6 bases and J by 4 bases, with 18 bases between them. CDR1 and CDR2 (germline): ENHRY, SYGVKD. This CDR3 comprises 16 residues. The chain's CDR3 is CAISEGGTASTGELFF. CDR3 nucleotides: TGTGCCATCAGCGAGGGCGGGACAGCCAGCACCGGGGAGCTGTTTTTT.

To note about this clonotype: A much more abundant neighbour one base away suggests this may be a read error. The CDR3 reads CAISEEGNYGYTF. DNA of the CDR3: TGTGCCATCAGTGAGGAGGGAAACTATGGCTACACCTTC. The rearrangement links TRBV10-3 to TRBJ1-2; no definite D call. Germline CDR1 ENHRY, CDR2 SYGVKD. The V and J ends lost 2 bases and 2 bases respectively, with 6 bases between them. The CDR3 extends over 13 amino acids.

The chain couples TRBV4-2 to TRBJ2-1; D unclear. Trimming took off 0 bases at V and 9 bases at J, with 21 bases between the two ends. Germline CDR1 and CDR2: LGHNA and YNFKEQ. This CDR3 spans 17 amino acids. The CDR3 region is CASSQDLFSWLGSEQFF. CDR3 coding DNA: TGTGCCAGCAGCCAAGATTTGTTCTCGTGGCTTGGCAGTGAGCAGTTCTTC.

This clonotype was seen a handful of times. CDR3 sequence (DNA): TGTGCCAGCAGTTCGACACATACCCTGTACGAGCAGTACTTC. Its translation: CASSSTHTLYEQYF. The rearrangement links TRBV27 to TRBJ2-7; no reliable D call. Germline V CDR1 and CDR2: MNHEY, SMNVEV (reference sequence). This CDR3 comprises 14 residues. Between the trimmed V and J ends, which lost 4 bases and 4 bases, there was a span of 14 bases.

This clonotype was picked up a small number of times. The chain links TRBV4-3 to TRBJ1-1; no clear D. V was clipped by 6 bases and J by 7 bases, with 18 bases between them. This CDR3 has 14 residues. Germline loops: CDR1 LGHNA, CDR2 YSLEER. CDR3 DNA sequence: TGCGCCAGCAGTCAACAAGGTCGGGCGAGTGAAGCTTTCTTT. This gives the protein CASSQQGRASEAFF.

This clonotype was picked up a small number of times. The rearrangement joins TRBV19 to TRBJ1-5; 8 bases line up with TRBD1. Germline CDR1 and CDR2: LNHDA and SQIVND (reference sequence). CDR3 length equals 13 residues. V shed 6 bases and J 5 bases; nucleotides not matched to a gene: 3. CDR3 in DNA: TGTGCCAGTAGAGACAGGGGCGATCAGCCCCAGCATTTT. It codes for CASRDRGDQPQHF.

The genes are TRBV20-1 and TRBJ2-3; 10 bases are a match to TRBD1. CDR3 size: 14 residues. Germline CDR1 is DFQATT and CDR2 is SNEGSKA (reference sequence). The V gene end was trimmed by 5 bases and the J gene end by 7 bases; junction bases not matched to a gene: 9. CDR3: CSASDRGHRNTQYF. The CDR3 coding sequence is TGCAGTGCTTCAGACAGGGGGCACAGAAATACGCAGTATTTT.

This clonotype appeared a few times. The rearrangement uses TRBV20-1 and TRBJ2-5; D unresolved. The CDR3 loop spans 10 amino acids. Germline V gene data show CDR1 as DFQATT and CDR2 as SNEGSKA (reference sequence). Between the trimmed V and J ends, which lost 6 bases and 4 bases, there was a span of 6 bases. The CDR3 loop reads CSAGPETQYF. The CDR3 DNA follows: TGCAGTGCCGGACCAGAGACCCAGTACTTC.

J is TRBJ2-3 and V is TRBV20-1, with 8 nucleotides matching TRBD2. Germline lookup yields CDR1 DFQATT and CDR2 SNEGSKA (reference sequence). V shed 1 base, J shed 4 bases, and the junction held 7 bases outside the gene matches. The CDR3 totals 15 residues. The CDR3 DNA sequence: TGCAGTGCTAGAGGTTATAGCGGGGCCCCAGATACGCAGTATTTT. Translating gives CSARGYSGAPDTQYF.

This clonotype was picked up a small number of times. The J gene is TRBJ1-6, the V gene TRBV29-1; 9 nucleotides align to TRBD1. The CDR3 is 15 amino acids. The germline gives CDR1 SQVTM, CDR2 ANQGSEA. J gave up 7 bases and V 6 bases, and 10 bases lay outside the gene matches. The CDR3 is CSVRRDRAPNSPLHF. The CDR3 DNA follows: TGCAGCGTCCGCCGGGACAGGGCTCCGAATTCACCCCTCCACTTT.

J is TRBJ2-1 and V is TRBV11-2; no definite D call. The CDR3 extends over 15 amino acids. V was pared by 5 bases and J by 7 bases, with 18 bases between. Germline assignment: CDR1 SGHAT and CDR2 FQNNGV. CDR3: CASSIRAPLGNEQFF. CDR3 nucleotides: TGTGCCAGCAGCATCCGGGCCCCCCTGGGAAATGAGCAGTTCTTC.

In its sample, this clonotype was seen many times. The CDR3 protein is CASSPTWQGAEAFF. CDR3 DNA: TGTGCCAGCAGTCCTACCTGGCAGGGTGCTGAAGCTTTCTTT. The rearrangement uses TRBV3-1 and TRBJ1-1; possible D gene TRBD1, 5 bases. CDR3 size: 14 residues. V was pared by 6 bases and J by 6 bases, with 17 bases between. Per the germline V gene, CDR1 is LGHDT and CDR2 is YNNKEL (reference sequence).

This sequence joins TRBV12-3 or TRBV12-4 and TRBJ1-2, with 7 bases lining up with TRBD1. Trimming at V came to 3 bases and at J to 8 bases, leaving 6 bases not matched to a gene. The CDR3 runs to 13 residues. CDR3 nucleotide sequence: TGTGCCAGCAGTTTCGACAGGGCTAGGGGCTACACCTTC. Translating gives CASSFDRARGYTF.

A few counts support this clonotype. The rearrangement joins TRBV20-1 to TRBJ1-4; 7 bases match TRBD1. Germline V gene sequence: CDR1 DFQATT, CDR2 SNEGSKA (reference sequence). This CDR3 contains 14 residues. The V gene end was trimmed by 5 bases and the J gene end by 8 bases; junction bases not matched to a gene: 11. CDR3 protein: CSARYRGLIEKLFF. The CDR3 DNA sequence: TGCAGTGCTCGATACAGGGGATTAATCGAAAAACTGTTTTTT.

V and J are TRBV6-1 and TRBJ2-1, with TRBD2 matching 11 bases. The CDR3 covers 16 residues. The V gene end was trimmed by 7 bases and the J gene end by 7 bases; junction bases not matched to a gene: 12. CDR1 and CDR2 (germline): MNHNS, SASEGT. CDR3 region: CASTETSSGGLNEQFF. The CDR3 DNA is TGTGCCAGCACCGAAACATCTAGCGGGGGGCTTAATGAGCAGTTCTTC.